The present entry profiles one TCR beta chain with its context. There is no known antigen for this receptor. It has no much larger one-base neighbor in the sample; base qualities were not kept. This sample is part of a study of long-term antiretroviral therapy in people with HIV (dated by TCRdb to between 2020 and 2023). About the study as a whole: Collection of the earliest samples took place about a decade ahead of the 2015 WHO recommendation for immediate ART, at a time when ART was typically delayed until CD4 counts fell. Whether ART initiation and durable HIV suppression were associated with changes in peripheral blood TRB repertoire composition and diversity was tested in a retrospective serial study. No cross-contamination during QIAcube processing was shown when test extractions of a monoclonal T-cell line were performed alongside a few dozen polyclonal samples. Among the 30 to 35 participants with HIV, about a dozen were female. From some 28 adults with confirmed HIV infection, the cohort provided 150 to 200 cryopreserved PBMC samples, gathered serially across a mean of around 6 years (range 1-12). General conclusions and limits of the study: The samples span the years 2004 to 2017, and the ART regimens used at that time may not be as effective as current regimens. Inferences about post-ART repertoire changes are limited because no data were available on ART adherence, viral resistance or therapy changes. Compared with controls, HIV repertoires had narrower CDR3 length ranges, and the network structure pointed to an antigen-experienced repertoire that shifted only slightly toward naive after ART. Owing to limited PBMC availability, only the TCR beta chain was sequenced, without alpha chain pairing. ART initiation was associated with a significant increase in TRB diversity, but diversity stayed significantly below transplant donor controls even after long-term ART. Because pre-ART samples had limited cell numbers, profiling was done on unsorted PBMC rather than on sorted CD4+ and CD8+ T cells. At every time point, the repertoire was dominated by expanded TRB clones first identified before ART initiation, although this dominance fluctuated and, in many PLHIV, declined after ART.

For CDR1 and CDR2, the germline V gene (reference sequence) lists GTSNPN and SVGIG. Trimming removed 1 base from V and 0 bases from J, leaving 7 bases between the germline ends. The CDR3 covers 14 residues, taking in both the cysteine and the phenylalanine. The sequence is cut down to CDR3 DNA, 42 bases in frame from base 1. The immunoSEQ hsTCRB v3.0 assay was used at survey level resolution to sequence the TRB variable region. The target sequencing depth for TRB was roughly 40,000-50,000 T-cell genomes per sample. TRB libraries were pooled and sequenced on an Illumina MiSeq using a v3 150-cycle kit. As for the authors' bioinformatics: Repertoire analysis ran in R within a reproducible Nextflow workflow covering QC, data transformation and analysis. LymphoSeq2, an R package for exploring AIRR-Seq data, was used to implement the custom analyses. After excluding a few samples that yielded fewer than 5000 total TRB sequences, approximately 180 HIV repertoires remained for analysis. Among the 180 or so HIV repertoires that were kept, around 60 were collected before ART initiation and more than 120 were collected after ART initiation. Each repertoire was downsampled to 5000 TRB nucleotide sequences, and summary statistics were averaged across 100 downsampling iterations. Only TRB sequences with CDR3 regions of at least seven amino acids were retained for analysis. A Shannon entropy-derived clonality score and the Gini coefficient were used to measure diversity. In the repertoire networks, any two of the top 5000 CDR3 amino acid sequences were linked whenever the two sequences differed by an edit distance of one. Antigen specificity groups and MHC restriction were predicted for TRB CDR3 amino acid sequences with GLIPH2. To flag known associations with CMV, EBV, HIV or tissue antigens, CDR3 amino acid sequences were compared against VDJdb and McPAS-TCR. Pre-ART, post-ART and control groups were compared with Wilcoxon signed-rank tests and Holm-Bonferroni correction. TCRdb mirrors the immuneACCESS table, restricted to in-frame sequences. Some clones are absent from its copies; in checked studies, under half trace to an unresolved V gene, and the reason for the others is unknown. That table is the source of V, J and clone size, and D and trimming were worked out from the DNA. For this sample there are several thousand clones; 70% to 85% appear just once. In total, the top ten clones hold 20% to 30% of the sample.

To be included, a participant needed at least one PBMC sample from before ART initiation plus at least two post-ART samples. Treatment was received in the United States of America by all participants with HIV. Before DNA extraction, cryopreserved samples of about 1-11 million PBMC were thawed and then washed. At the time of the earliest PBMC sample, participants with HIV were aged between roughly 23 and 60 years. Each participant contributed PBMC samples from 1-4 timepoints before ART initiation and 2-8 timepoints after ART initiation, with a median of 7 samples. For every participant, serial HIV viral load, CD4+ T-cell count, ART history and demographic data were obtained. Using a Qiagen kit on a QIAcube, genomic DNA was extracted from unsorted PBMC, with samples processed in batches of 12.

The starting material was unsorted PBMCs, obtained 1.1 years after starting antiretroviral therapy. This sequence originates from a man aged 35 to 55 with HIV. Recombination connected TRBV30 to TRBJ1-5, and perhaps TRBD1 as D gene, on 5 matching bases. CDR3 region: CAWSADSSNQPQHF. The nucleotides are TGTGCCTGGAGTGCCGACAGTAGCAATCAGCCCCAGCATTTT.